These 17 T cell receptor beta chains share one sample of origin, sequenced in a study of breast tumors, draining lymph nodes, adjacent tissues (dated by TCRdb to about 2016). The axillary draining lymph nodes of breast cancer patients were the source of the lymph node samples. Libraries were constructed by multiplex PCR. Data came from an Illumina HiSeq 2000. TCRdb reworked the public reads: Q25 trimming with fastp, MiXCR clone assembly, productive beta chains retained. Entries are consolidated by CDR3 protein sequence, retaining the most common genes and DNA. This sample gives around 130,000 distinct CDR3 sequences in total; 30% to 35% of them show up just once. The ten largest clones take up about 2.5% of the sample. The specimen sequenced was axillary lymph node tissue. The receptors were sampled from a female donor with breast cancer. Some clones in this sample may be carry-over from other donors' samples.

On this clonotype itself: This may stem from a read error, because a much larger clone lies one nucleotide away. Here the CDR3 reads CAWIPAGKDEQFF. The CDR3 DNA follows: TGTGCCTGGATCCCGGCAGGGAAAGATGAGCAGTTCTTC. V and J are TRBV30 and TRBJ2-1, with a possible D match to TRBD1 (5 bases). V lost 4 bases and J lost 8, with 15 bases in between. The CDR3 totals 13 residues. In germline, CDR1 is GTSNPN, CDR2 SVGIG (reference sequence). Full variable domain (remainder filled in from reference TRBV30 and TRBJ2-1): SQTIHQWPATLVQPVGSPLSLECTVEGTSNPNLYWYRQAAGRGLQLLFYSVGIGQISSEVPQNLSASRPQDRQFILSSKKLLLSDSGFYLCAWIPAGKDEQFFGPGTRLTVL.

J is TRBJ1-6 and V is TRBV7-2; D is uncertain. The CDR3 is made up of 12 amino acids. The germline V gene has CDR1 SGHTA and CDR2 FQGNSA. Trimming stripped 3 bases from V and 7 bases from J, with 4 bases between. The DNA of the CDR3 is TGTGCCAGCAGCTTTCGAAATTCACCCCTCCACTTT. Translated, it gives CASSFRNSPLHF.

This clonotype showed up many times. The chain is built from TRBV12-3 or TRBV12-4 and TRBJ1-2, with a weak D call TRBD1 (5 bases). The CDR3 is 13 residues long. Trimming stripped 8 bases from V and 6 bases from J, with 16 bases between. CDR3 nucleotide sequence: TGTGCCAGCGCTCGATGGGGGGGGAATGGCTACACCTTC. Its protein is CASARWGGNGYTF.

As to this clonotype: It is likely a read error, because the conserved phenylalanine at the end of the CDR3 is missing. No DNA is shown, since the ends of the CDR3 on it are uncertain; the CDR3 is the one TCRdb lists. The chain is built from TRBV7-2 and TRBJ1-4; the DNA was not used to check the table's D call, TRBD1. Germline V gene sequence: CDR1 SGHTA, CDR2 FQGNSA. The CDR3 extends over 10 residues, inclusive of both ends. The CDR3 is CASSEGQGIY.

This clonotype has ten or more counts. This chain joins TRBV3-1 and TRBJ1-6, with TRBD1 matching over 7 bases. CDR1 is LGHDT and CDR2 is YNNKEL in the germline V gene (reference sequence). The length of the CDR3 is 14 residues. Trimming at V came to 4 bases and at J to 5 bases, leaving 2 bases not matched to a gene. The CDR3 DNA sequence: TGTGCCAGCAGCCTGGGACAGCATAATTCACCCCTCCACTTT. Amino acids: CASSLGQHNSPLHF. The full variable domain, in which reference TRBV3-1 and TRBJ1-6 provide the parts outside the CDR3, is DTAVSQTPKYLVTQMGNDKSIKCEQNLGHDTMYWYKQDSKKFLKIMFSYNNKELIINETVPNRFSPKSPDKAHLNLHINSLELGDSAVYFCASSLGQHNSPLHFGNGTRLTVT.

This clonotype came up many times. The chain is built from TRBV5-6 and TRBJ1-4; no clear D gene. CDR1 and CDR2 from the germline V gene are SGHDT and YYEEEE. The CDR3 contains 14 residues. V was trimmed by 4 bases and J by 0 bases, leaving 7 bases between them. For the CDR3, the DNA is TGTGCCAGCAGCATTCGAACAACTAATGAAAAACTGTTTTTT. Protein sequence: CASSIRTTNEKLFF.

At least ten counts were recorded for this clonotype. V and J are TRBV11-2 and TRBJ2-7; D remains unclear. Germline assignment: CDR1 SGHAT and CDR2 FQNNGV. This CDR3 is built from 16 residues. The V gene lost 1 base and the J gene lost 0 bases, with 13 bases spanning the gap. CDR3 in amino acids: CASSLGPSESSYEQYV. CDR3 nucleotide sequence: TGTGCCAGCAGCTTAGGGCCCAGTGAAAGCTCCTACGAGCAGTACGTC.

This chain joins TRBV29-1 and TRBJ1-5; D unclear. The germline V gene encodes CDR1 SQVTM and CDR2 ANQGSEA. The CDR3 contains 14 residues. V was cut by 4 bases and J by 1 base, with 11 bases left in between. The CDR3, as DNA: TGCAGCGTTGGCCCGGGTTTGAGCAATCAGCCCCAGCATTTT. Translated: CSVGPGLSNQPQHF. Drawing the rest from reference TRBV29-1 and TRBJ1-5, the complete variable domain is SAVISQKPSRDICQRGTSLTIQCQVDSQVTMMFWYRQQPGQSLTLIATANQGSEATYESGFVIDKFPISRPNLTFSTLTVSNMSPEDSSIYLCSVGPGLSNQPQHFGDGTRLSIL.

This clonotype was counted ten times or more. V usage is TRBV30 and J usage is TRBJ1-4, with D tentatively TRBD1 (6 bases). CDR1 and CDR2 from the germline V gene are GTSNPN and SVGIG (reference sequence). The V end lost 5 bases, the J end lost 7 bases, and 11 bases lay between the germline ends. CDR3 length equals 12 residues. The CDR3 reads CAWRGAGEKLFF. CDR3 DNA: TGTGCCTGGCGGGGGGCGGGTGAAAAACTGTTTTTT.

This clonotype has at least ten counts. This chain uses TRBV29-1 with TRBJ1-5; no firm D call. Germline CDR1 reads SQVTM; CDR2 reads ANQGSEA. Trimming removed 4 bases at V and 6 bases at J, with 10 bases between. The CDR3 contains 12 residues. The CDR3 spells CSVVPVGQPQHF. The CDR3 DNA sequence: TGCAGCGTTGTCCCGGTGGGTCAGCCCCAGCATTTT.

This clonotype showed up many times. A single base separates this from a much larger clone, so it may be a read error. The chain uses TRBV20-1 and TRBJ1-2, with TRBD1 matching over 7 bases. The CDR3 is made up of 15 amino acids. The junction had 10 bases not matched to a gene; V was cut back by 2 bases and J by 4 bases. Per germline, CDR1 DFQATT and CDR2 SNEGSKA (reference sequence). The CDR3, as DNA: TGCAGTGCTAGACCACCCGGACAGGTCACCTATGGCTACACCTTC. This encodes CSARPPGQVTYGYTF.

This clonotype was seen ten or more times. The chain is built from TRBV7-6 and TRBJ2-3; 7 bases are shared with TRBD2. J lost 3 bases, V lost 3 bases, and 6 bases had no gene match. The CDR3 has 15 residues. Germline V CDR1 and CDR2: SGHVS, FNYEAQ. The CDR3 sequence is CASSFGGGGTDTQYF. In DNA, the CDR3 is TGTGCCAGCAGCTTCGGCGGGGGAGGGACAGATACGCAGTATTTT.

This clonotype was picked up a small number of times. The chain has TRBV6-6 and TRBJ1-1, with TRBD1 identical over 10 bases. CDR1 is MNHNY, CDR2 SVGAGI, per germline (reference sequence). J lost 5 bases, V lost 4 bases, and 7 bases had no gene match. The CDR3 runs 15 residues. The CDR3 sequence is CASSLLGTGDTEAFF. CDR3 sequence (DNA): TGTGCCAGCAGTTTACTCGGGACAGGGGATACTGAAGCTTTCTTT.

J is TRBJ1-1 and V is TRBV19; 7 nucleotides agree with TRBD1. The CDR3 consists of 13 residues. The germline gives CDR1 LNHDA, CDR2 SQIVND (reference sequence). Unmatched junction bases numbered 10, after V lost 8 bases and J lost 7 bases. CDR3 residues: CASGDSQLVEAFF. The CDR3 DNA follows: TGTGCCAGTGGGGACAGTCAGCTGGTTGAAGCTTTCTTT.

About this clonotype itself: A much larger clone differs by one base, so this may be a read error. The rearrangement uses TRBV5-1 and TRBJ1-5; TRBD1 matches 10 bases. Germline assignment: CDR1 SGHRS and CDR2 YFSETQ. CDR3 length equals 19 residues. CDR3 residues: CASGSRGTGVFTSNQPQHF. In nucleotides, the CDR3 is TGTGCCAGCGGCTCTAGGGGGACAGGGGTTTTTACTAGCAATCAGCCCCAGCATTTT.

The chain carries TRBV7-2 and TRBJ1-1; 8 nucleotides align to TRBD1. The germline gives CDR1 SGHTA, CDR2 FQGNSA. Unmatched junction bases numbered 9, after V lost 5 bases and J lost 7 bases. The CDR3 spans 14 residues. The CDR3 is CASSRQGNSFEAFF. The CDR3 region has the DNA TGTGCCAGCAGCCGACAGGGGAACAGCTTTGAAGCTTTCTTT.

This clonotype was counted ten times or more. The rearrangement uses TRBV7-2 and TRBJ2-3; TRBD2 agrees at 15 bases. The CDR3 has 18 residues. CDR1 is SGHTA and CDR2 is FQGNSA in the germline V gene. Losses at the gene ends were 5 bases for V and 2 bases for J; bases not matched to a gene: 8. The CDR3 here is CASSLGLAGGPFTDTQYF. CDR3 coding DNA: TGTGCCAGCAGCCTCGGACTAGCGGGGGGGCCCTTCACAGATACGCAGTATTTT.